The clone carrying this T cell receptor beta chain was counted ten times or more. Its antigen is not known. Around 530 ng RNA was reverse transcribed with alpha and beta constant-region primers. Alpha and beta chain libraries were made separately by chain-specific third strand synthesis with multiplexing indices. A 12-nucleotide barcode per molecule came from two concatenated random hexamers added pre-amplification. In TCRdb, the 5' RACE reads were re-called with MiXCR into one record per CDR3 protein. Of roughly 20,000 distinct CDR3 sequences listed, about 8.7% were seen once; the top ten hold over 20%. Roughly three months, about 14 weeks, into antiretroviral therapy, follow-up blood was collected. The repertoire came from unfractionated whole blood and reflected all unsorted peripheral T cells. The sample is drawn from a study of HIV-infected patients and healthy controls. Whole-study context: CD8 counts did not change consistently during early therapy; the CD4:CD8 ratio climbed slightly.

Study observations and caveats: Only sixteen HIV-infected individuals were processed, a major limit on how widely findings apply. In healthy controls, MAIT alpha CDR3s were common; in HIV+ repertoires, severely depleted.

The receptor was derived from an adult with HIV infection. The material sequenced was blood, taken during antiretroviral therapy.

CDR3 loop: CASSLGQSTTDTQYF. Here the CDR3 DNA reads TGCGCCAGCAGCTTGGGACAGTCGACCACAGATACGCAGTATTTT. The V call is TRBV5-1, the J call TRBJ2-3; perhaps TRBD1 as D (5 bases). The CDR3 has 15 amino acids. V was shortened by 0 bases and J by 2 bases, with 10 bases between the two germline ends. Germline V CDR1 and CDR2: SGHRS, YFSETQ.